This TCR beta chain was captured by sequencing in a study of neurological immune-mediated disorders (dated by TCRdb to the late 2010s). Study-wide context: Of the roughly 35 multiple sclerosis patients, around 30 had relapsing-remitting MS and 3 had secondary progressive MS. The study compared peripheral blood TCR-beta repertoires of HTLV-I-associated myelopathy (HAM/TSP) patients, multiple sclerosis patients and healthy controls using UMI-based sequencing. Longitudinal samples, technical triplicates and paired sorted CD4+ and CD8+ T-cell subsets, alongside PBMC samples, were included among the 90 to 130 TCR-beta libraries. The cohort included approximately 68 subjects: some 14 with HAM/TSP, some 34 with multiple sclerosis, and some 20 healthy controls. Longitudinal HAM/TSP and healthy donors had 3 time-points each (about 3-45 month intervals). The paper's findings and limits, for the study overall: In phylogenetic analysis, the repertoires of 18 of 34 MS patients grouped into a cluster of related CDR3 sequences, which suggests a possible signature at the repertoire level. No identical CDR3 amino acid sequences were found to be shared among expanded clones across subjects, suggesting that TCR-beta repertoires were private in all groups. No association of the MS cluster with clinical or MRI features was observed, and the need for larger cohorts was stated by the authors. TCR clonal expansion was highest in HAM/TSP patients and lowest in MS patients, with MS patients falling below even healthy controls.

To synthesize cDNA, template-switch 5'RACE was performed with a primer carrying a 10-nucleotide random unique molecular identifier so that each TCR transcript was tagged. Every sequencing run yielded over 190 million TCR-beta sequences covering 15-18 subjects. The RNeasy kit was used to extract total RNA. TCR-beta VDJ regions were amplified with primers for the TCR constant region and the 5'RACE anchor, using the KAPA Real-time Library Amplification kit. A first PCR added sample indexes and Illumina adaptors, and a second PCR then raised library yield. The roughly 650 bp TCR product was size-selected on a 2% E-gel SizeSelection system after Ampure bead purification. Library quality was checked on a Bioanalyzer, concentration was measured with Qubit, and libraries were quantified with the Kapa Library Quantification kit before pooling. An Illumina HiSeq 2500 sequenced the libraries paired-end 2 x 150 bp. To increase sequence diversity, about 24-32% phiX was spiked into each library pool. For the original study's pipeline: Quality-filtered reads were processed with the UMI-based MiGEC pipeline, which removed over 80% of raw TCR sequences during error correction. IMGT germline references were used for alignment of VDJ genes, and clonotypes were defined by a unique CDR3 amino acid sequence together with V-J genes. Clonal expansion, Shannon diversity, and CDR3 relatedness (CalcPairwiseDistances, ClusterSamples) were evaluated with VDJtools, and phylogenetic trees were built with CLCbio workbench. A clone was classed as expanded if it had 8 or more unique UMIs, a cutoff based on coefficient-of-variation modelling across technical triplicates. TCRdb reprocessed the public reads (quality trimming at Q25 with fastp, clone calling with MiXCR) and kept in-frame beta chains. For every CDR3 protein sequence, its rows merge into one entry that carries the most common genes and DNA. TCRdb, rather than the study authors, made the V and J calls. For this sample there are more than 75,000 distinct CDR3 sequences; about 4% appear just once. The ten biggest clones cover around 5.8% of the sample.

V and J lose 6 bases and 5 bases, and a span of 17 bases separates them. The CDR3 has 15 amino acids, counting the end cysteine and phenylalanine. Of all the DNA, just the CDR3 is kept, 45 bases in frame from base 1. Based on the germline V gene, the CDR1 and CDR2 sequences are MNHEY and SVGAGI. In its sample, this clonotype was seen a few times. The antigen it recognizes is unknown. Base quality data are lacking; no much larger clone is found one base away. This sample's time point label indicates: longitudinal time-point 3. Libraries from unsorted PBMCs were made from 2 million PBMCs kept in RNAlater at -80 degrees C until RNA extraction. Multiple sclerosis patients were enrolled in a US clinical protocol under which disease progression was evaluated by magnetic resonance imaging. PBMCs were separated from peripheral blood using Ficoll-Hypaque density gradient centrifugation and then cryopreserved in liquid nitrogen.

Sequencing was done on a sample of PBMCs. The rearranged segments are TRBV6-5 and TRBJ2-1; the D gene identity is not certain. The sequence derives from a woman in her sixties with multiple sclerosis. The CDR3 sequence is CASSLDSQRDNEQFF. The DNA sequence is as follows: TGTGCCAGCAGCCTTGACTCCCAGAGAGACAATGAGCAGTTCTTC.